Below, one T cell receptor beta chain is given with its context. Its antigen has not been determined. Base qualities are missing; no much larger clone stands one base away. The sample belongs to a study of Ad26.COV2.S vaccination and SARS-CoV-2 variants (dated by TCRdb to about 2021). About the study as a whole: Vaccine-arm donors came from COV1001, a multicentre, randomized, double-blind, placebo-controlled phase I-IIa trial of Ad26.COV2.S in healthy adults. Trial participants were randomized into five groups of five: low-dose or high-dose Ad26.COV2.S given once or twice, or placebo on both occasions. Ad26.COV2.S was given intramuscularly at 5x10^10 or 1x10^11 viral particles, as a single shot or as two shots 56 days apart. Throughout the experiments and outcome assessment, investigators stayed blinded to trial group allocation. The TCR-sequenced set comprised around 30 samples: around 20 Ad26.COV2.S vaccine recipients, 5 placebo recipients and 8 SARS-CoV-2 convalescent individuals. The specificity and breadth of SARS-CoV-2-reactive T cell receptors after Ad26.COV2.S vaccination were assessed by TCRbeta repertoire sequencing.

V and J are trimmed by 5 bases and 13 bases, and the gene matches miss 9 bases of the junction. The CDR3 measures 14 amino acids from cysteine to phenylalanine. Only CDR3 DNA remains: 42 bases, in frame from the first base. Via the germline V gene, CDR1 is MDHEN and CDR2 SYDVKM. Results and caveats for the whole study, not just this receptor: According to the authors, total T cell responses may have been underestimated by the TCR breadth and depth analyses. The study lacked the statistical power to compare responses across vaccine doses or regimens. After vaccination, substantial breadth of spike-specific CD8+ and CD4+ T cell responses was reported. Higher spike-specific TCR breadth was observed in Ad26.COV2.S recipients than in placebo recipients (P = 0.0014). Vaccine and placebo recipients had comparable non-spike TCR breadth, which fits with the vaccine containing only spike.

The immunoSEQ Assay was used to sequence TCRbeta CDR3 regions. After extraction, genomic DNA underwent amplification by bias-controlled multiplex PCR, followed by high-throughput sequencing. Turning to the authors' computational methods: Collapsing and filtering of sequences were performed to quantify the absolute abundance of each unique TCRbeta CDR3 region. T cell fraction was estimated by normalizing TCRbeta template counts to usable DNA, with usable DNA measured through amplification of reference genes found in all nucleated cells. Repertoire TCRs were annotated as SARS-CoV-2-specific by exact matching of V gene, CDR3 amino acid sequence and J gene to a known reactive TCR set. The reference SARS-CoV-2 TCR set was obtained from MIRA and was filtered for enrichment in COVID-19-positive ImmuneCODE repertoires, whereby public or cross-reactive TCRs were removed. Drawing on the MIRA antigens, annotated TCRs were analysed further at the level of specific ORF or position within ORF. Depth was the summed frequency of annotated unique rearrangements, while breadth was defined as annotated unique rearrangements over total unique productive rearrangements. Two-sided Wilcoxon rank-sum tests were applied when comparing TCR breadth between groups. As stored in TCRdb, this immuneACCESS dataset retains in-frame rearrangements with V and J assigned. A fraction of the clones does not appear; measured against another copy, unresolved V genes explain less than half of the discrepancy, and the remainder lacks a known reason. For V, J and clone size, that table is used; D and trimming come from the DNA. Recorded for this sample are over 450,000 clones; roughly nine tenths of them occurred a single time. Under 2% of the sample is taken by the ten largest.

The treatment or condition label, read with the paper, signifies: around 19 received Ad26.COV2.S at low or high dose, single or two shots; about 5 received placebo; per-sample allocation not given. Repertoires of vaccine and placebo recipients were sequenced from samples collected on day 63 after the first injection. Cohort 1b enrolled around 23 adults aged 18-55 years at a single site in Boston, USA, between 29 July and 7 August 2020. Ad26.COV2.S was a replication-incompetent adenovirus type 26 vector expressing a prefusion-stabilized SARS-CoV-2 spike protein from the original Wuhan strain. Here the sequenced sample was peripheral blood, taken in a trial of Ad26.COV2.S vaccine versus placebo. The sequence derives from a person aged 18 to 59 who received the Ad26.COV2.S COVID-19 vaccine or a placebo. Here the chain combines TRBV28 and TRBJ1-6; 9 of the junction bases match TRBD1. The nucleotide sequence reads TGTGCCAGCAGTACGGGACAGGGTTTAATTCCCCTCCACTTT. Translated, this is CASSTGQGLIPLHF.